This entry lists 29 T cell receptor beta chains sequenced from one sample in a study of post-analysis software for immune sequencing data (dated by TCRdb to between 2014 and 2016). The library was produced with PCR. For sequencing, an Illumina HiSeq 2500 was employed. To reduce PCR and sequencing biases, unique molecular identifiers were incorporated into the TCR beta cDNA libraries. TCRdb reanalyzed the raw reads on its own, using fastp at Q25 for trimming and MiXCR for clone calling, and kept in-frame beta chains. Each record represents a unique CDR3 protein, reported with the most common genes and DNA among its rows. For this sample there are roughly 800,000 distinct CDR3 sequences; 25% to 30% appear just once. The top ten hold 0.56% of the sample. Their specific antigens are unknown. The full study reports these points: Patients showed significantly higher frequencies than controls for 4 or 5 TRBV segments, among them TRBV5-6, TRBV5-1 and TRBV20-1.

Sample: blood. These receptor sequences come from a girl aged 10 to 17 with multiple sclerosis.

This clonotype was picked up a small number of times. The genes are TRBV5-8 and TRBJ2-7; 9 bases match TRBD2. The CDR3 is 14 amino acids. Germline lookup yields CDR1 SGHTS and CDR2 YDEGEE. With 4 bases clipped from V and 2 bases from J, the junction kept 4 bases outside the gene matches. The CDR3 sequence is CASSGPSGAYEQYF. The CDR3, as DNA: TGTGCCAGCAGCGGACCTAGCGGGGCCTACGAGCAGTACTTC.

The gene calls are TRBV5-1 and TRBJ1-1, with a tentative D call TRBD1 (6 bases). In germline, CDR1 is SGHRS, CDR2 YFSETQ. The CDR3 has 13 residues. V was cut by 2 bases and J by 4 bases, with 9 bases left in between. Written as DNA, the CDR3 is TGCGCCAGCAGCTTCACAGGGACCACTGAAGCTTTCTTT. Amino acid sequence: CASSFTGTTEAFF.

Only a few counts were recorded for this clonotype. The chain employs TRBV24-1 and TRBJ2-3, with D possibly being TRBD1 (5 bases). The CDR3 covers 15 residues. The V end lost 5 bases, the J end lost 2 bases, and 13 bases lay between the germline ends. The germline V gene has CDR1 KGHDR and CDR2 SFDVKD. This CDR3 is CATSAGREYTDTQYF. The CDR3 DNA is TGTGCCACCAGTGCGGGCAGGGAATACACAGATACGCAGTATTTT.

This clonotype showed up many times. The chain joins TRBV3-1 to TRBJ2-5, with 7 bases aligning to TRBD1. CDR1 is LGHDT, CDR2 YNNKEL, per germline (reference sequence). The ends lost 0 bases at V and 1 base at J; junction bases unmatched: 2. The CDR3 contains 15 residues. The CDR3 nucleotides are TGTGCCAGCAGCCAAGAGGGGACAGCCCAAGAGACCCAGTACTTC. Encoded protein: CASSQEGTAQETQYF.

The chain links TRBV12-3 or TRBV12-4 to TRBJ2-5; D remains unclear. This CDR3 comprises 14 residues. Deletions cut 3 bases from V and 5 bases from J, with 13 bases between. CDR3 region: CASSFRQPRETQYF. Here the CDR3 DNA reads TGTGCCAGCAGTTTCCGGCAGCCTAGGGAGACCCAGTACTTC.

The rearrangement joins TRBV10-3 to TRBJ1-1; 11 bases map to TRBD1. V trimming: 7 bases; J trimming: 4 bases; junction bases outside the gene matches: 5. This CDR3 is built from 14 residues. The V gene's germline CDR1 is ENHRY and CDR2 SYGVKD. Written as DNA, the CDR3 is TGTGCCATCAACCGGGACAGGGGGGGCACTGAAGCTTTCTTT. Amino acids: CAINRDRGGTEAFF.

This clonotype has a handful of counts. The CDR3, as DNA: TGCGCCAGCAGCTTGGAACAGGGGGTGAGCGAGCAGTACTTC. Protein sequence: CASSLEQGVSEQYF. This sequence joins TRBV5-1 and TRBJ2-7, with 8 nucleotides matching TRBD1. V dropped 0 bases and J dropped 6; count of bases not matched to a gene: 5. The length of the CDR3 is 14 residues. Germline-derived CDR1 and CDR2 are SGHRS and YFSETQ.

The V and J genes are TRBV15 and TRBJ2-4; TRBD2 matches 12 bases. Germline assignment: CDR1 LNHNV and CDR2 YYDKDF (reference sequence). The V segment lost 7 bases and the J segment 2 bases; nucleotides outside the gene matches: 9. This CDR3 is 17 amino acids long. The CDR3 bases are TGTGCCACCATGAGGGGGACTAGCGGGCGGACCAAAAACATTCAGTACTTC. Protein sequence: CATMRGTSGRTKNIQYF.

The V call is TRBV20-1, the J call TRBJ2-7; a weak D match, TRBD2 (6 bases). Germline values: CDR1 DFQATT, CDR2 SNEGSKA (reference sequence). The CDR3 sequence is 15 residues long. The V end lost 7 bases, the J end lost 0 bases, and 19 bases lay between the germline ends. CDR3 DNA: TGCAGTGGCGAAGCAGAGGAGGGGACCTCCTACGAGCAGTACTTC. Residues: CSGEAEEGTSYEQYF.

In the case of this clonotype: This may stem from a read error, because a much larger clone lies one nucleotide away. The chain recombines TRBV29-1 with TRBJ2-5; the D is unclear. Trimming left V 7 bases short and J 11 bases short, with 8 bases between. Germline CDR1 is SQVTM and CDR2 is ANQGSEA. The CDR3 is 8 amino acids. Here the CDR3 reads CSGGEQYF. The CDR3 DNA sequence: TGCAGCGGGGGTGAGCAGTACTTC.

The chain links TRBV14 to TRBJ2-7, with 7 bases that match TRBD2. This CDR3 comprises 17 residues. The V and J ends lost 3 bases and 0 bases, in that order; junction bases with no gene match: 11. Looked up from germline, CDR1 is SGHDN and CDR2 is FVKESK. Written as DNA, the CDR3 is TGTGCCAGCAGCCATCCCATTGGGGGGGAGAACTCCTACGAGCAGTACTTC. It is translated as CASSHPIGGENSYEQYF.

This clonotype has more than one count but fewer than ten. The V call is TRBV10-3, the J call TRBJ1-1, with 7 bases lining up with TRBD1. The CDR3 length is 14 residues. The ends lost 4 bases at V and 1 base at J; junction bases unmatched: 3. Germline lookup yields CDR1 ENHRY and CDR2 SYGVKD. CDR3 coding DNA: TGTGCCATCAGTGCGGGGACAGCGAACACTGAAGCTTTCTTT. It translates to CAISAGTANTEAFF.

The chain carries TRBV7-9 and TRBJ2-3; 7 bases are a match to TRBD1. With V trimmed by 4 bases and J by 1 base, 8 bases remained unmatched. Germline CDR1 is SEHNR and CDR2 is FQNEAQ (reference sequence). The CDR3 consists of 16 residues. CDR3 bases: TGTGCCAGCAGCTCCCAACAGGGGTCTGGCACAGATACGCAGTATTTT. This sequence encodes CASSSQQGSGTDTQYF. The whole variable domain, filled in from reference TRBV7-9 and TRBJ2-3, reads DTGVSQNPRHKITKRGQNVTFRCDPISEHNRLYWYRQTLGQGPEFLTYFQNEAQLEKSRLLSDRFSAERPKGSFSTLEIQRTEQGDSAMYLCASSSQQGSGTDTQYFGPGTRLTVL.

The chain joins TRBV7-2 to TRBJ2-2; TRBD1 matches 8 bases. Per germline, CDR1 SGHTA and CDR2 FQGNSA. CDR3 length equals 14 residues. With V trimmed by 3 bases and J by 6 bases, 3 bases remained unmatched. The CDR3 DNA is TGTGCCAGCAGCTTTACAGGGGGGCCCGGGGAGCTGTTTTTT. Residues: CASSFTGGPGELFF.

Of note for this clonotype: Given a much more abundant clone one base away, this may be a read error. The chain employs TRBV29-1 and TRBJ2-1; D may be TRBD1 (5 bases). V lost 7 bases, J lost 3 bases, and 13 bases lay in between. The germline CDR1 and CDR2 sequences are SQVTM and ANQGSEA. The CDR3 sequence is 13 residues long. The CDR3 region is CSGVDGHYNEQFF. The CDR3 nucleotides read TGCAGCGGTGTTGACGGACACTACAATGAGCAGTTCTTC.

This chain's CDR3 is CAISEPAGGVRETQYF. The CDR3 DNA sequence: TGTGCCATCAGTGAGCCCGCGGGGGGGGTACGGGAGACCCAGTACTTC. This sequence joins TRBV10-3 and TRBJ2-5, with 9 nucleotides matching TRBD2. Losses at the gene ends were 2 bases for V and 5 bases for J; bases not matched to a gene: 9. The CDR3 is 16 residues long. CDR1 is ENHRY, CDR2 SYGVKD, per germline.

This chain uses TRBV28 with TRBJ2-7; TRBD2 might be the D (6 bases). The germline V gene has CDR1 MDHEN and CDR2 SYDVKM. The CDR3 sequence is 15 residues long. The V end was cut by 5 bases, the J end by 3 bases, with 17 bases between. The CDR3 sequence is CASSIRKMGGYEQYF. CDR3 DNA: TGTGCCAGCAGTATACGTAAAATGGGGGGCTACGAGCAGTACTTC.

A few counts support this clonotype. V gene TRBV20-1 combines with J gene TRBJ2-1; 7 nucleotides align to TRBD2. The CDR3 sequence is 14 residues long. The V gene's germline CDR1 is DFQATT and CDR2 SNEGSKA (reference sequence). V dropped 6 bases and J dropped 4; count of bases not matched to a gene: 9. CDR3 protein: CSAGGEGPYNEQFF. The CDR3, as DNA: TGCAGTGCCGGTGGGGAGGGCCCTTACAATGAGCAGTTCTTC.

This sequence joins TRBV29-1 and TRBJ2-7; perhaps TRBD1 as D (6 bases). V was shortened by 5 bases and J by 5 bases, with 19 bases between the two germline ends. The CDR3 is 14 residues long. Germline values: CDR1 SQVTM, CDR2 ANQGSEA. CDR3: CSVIPGHSPHEQYF. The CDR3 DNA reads TGCAGCGTTATCCCGGGACATTCGCCGCACGAGCAGTACTTC.

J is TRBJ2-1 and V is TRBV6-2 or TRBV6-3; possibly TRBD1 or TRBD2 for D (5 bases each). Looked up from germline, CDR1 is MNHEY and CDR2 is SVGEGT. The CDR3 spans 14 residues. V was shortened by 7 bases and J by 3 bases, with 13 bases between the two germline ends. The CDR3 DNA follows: TGTGCCAGCAAATTGGGGACGGTCTACAATGAGCAGTTCTTC. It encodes CASKLGTVYNEQFF.

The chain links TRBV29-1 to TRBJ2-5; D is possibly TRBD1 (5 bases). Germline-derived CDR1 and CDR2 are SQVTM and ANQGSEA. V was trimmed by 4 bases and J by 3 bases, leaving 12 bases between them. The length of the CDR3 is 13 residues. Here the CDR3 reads CSVAETAEETQYF. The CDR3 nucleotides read TGCAGCGTTGCCGAGACAGCCGAAGAGACCCAGTACTTC. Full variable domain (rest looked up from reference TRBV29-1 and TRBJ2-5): SAVISQKPSRDICQRGTSLTIQCQVDSQVTMMFWYRQQPGQSLTLIATANQGSEATYESGFVIDKFPISRPNLTFSTLTVSNMSPEDSSIYLCSVAETAEETQYFGPGTRLLVL.

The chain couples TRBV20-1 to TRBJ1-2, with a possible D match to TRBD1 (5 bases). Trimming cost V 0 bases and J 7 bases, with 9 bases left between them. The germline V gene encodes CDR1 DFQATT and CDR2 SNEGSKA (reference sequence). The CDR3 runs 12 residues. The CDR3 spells CSARDLGAGYTF. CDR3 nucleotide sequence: TGCAGTGCTAGAGATCTTGGGGCTGGCTACACCTTC.

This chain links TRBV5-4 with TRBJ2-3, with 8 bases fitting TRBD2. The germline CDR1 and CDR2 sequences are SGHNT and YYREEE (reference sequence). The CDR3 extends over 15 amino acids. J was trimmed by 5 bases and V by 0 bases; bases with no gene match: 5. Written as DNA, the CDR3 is TGTGCCAGCAGCTTGGCTCCCCTAGCGGGAGATACGCAGTATTTT. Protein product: CASSLAPLAGDTQYF.

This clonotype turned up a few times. CDR3 in DNA: TGTGCCAGCAGGCTAGCAGCTTCACTTGAAAATGAGCAGTTCTTC. Its protein product is CASRLAASLENEQFF. The chain links TRBV27 to TRBJ2-1; possible D gene TRBD2, 5 bases. Trimming left V 6 bases short and J 7 bases short, with 19 bases between. CDR3 size: 15 residues. Germline CDR1 MNHEY, CDR2 SMNVEV (reference sequence).

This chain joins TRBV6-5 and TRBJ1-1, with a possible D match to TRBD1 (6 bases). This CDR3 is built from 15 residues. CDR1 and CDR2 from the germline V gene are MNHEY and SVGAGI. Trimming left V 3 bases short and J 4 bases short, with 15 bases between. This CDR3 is CASSYGAGAGTEAFF. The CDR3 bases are TGTGCCAGCAGTTATGGGGCAGGGGCGGGCACTGAAGCTTTCTTT.

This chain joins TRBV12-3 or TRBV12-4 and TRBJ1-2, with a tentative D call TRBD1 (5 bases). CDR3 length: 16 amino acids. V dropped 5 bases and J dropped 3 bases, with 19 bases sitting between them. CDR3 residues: CASSPMPRDRDYGYTF. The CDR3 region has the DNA TGTGCCAGCAGTCCCATGCCCCGGGACCGTGACTATGGCTACACCTTC.

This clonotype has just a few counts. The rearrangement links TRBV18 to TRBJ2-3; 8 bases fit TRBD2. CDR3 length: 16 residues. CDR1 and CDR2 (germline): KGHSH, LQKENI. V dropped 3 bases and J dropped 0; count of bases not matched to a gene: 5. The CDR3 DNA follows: TGTGCCAGCTCACCCATCAGCGGGGGAAGCACAGATACGCAGTATTTT. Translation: CASSPISGGSTDTQYF. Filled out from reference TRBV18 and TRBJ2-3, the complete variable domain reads NAGVMQNPRHLVRRRGQEARLRCSPMKGHSHVYWYRQLPEEGLKFMVYLQKENIIDESGMPKERFSAEFPKEGPSILRIQQVVRGDSAAYFCASSPISGGSTDTQYFGPGTRLTVL.

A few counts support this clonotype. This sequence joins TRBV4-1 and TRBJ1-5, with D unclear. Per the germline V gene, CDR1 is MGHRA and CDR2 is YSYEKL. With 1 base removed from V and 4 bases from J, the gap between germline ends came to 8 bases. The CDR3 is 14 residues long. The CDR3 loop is CASSQVSENQPQHF. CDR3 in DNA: TGCGCCAGCAGCCAAGTTTCTGAGAATCAGCCCCAGCATTTT.

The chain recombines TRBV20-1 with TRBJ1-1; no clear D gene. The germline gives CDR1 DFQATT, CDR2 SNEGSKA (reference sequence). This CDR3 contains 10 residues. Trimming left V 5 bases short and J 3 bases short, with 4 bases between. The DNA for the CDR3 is TGCAGTGCTCGGGACACTGAAGCTTTCTTT. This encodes CSARDTEAFF.